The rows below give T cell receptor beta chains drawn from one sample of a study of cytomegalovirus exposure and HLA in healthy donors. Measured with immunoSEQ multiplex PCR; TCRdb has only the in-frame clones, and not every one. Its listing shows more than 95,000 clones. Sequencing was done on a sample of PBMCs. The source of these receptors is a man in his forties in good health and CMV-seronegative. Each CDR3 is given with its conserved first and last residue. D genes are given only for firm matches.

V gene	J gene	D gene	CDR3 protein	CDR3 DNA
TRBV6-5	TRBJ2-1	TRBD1	CASSPRTGDNEQFF	TGTGCCAGCAGTCCACGGACAGGGGACAATGAGCAGTTCTTC
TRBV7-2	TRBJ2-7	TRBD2	CASSRTSGIGEQYF	TGTGCCAGCAGCCGGACTAGCGGGATTGGCGAGCAGTACTTC
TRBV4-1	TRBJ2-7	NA	CASSQGQGVYEQYF	TGCGCCAGCAGCCAAGGCCAGGGCGTGTACGAGCAGTACTTC
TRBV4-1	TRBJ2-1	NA	CASSLSIRRTGWDNEQFF	TGCGCCAGCAGCCTTTCCATCCGTCGGACGGGGTGGGACAATGAGCAGTTCTTC
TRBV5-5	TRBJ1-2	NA	CASSLEINYGYTF	TGTGCCAGCAGCTTAGAGATTAACTATGGCTACACCTTC
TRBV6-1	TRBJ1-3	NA	CASSESGSGNTIYF	TGTGCCAGCAGTGAATCGGGGTCTGGAAACACCATATATTTT
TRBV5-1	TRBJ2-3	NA	CASSFAGSGTDTQYF	TGCGCCAGCAGCTTCGCGGGGTCCGGCACAGATACGCAGTATTTT
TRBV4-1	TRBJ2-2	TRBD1	CASSLRQGVNTGELFF	TGCGCCAGCAGCCTCAGACAGGGAGTAAACACCGGGGAGCTGTTTTTT
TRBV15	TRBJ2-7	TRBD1	CATLGTGGYEQYF	TGTGCCACCCTCGGGACAGGGGGTTACGAGCAGTACTTC
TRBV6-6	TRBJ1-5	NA	CASRGVINQPQHF	TGTGCCAGCAGGGGCGTGATAAATCAGCCCCAGCATTTT
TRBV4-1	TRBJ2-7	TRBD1	CASSQDRDRGTGEQYF	TGCGCCAGCAGCCAAGATCGGGACAGGGGGACCGGCGAGCAGTACTTC
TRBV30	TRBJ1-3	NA	CAWSQIRRLSGNTIYF	TGTGCCTGGAGCCAAATCAGGCGTCTCTCTGGAAACACCATATATTTT
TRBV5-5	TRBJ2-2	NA	CASSEINRVYGELFF	TGTGCCAGCAGCGAAATCAACAGGGTCTACGGGGAGCTGTTTTTT
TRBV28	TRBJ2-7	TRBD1	CASSPWDSRSYEQYF	TGTGCCAGCAGTCCATGGGACAGCAGGTCCTACGAGCAGTACTTC
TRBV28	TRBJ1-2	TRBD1	CASSSPDRVYGYTF	TGTGCCAGCAGTTCCCCAGACAGGGTCTATGGCTACACCTTC
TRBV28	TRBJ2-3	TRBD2	CASSLGASGVTDTQYF	TGTGCCAGCAGTTTAGGTGCTAGCGGGGTAACAGATACGCAGTATTTT
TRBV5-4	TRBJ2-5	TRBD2	CASSLAGLAGVVKTQYF	TGTGCCAGCAGCTTGGCCGGTTTAGCGGGAGTTGTGAAGACCCAGTACTTC
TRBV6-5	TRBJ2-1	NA	CASSLDFYNEQFF	TGTGCCAGCAGTTTGGACTTTTACAATGAGCAGTTCTTC